What follows is one TCR beta chain and its context. What it binds is not known. The V end lost 6 bases, the J end lost 8 bases, and 20 bases lay between the germline ends. Germline V gene sequence: CDR1 MGHRA, CDR2 YSYEKL. There are 15 residues in the CDR3. The data were produced by immunoSEQ multiplex PCR, yet TCRdb's version contains in-frame clones alone and is incomplete. The data contain about 120,000 clones, roughly nine tenths of them singletons. This entry is derived from a study of T cell responses to AZD1222 COVID-19 vaccine. Study results and caveats: In all cases, repertoires were sampled only after the peak T cell response. Recipients of AZD1222 seropositive at baseline numbered only 5 to 7.

The source of this sequence is an adult in good health. The chain is built from TRBV4-1 and TRBJ1-5; perhaps TRBD1 as D (6 bases). The input for sequencing was peripheral blood, taken on day 0 of AZD1222 vaccination. The CDR3 region has the DNA TGCGCCAGCAGTCCACAGGGAGGCGCTTCGAAGCCCCAGCATTTT. This gives the protein CASSPQGGASKPQHF.